The 17 T cell receptor beta chains below all came from one sample that was sequenced in a study of graft-versus-host responses after intestinal transplantation. No cognate antigen is known for these TCRs. Clones were read by immunoSEQ multiplex PCR, and TCRdb kept only the in-frame ones, dropping some. The data show roughly 51,000 clones, about 89% seen once. This specimen consisted of unstimulated CD4+ T cells sorted from spleen or lymph node cells, obtained before transplant. The receptors originated from a human donor who was the organ donor for an intestinal transplant.

This clone was recorded once. The chain uses TRBV14 and TRBJ1-4; D not resolved. The CDR3 consists of 15 residues. Germline loops: CDR1 SGHDN, CDR2 FVKESK. V was shortened by 6 bases and J by 5 bases, with 16 bases between the two germline ends. The CDR3 protein is CASSQWLPVNEKLFF. The CDR3 nucleotides are TGTGCCAGCAGTCAGTGGTTACCAGTCAATGAAAAACTGTTTTTT.

The rearrangement uses TRBV7-9 and TRBJ2-7, with a possible D match to TRBD2 (6 bases). The CDR3 runs to 15 residues. The V and J ends lost 5 bases and 7 bases respectively, with 21 bases between them. The germline CDR1 and CDR2 sequences are SEHNR and FQNEAQ (reference sequence). The CDR3 region is CASSTNRDSRAEQYF. CDR3 nucleotide sequence: TGTGCCAGCAGCACGAACCGGGACTCCCGTGCGGAGCAGTACTTC.

This sequence joins TRBV7-8 and TRBJ2-7, with TRBD2 matching over 9 bases. Trimming cost V 5 bases and J 5 bases; bases outside gene matches: 10. Germline V gene data show CDR1 as SGHVS and CDR2 as FQNEAQ. CDR3 size: 15 residues. CDR3 region: CASSHIAGEVHEQYF. In DNA, the CDR3 is TGTGCCAGCAGCCATATAGCGGGAGAGGTGCACGAGCAGTACTTC.

This sequence joins TRBV11-2 and TRBJ2-1; D is possibly TRBD2 (6 bases). Germline loops: CDR1 SGHAT, CDR2 FQNNGV. Trimming removed 1 base from V and 8 bases from J, with 18 bases in between. The CDR3 extends over 16 amino acids. The CDR3 DNA is TGTGCCAGCAGCTTAGTCCCCCCCGGGAGCGTGCATGAGCAGTTCTTC. Translated: CASSLVPPGSVHEQFF. The full variable domain, rest sourced from reference TRBV11-2 and TRBJ2-1, is EAGVAQSPRYKIIEKRQSVAFWCNPISGHATLYWYQQILGQGPKLLIQFQNNGVVDDSQLPKDRFSAERLKGVDSTLKIQPAKLEDSAVYLCASSLVPPGSVHEQFFGPGTRLTVL.

This chain links TRBV5-1 with TRBJ2-3, with D perhaps TRBD2 (6 bases). Germline lookup yields CDR1 SGHRS and CDR2 YFSETQ. The CDR3 has 15 amino acids. The V end lost 2 bases, the J end lost 0 bases, and 10 bases lay between the germline ends. CDR3 sequence: CASSFGDSSTDTQYF. Here the CDR3 DNA reads TGCGCCAGCAGCTTCGGGGACTCTAGCACAGATACGCAGTATTTT.

The rearrangement links TRBV5-1 to TRBJ2-1, with TRBD2 identical over 7 bases. V shed 4 bases and J 6 bases; nucleotides not matched to a gene: 13. This CDR3 is built from 16 residues. In germline, CDR1 is SGHRS, CDR2 YFSETQ. Here the CDR3 DNA reads TGCGCCAGCAGCCCAATCGGACTAGGATGGGGCAATGAGCAGTTCTTC. It encodes CASSPIGLGWGNEQFF. Together with reference TRBV5-1 and TRBJ2-1, the CDR3 gives the full variable domain: KAGVTQTPRYLIKTRGQQVTLSCSPISGHRSVSWYQQTPGQGLQFLFEYFSETQRNKGNFPGRFSGRQFSNSRSEMNVSTLELGDSALYLCASSPIGLGWGNEQFFGPGTRLTVL.

The chain carries TRBV14 and TRBJ1-1, with D hard to call. This CDR3 spans 15 amino acids. Trimming shortened V by 0 bases and J by 6 bases, and 14 bases separated the two germline ends. The germline V gene encodes CDR1 SGHDN and CDR2 FVKESK. This CDR3 reads CASSQDEGLGAEAFF. The CDR3 DNA reads TGTGCCAGCAGCCAAGATGAGGGCTTGGGCGCTGAAGCTTTCTTT.

J is TRBJ1-3 and V is TRBV5-5; TRBD1 might be the D (5 bases). Germline values: CDR1 SGHKS, CDR2 YYEKEE (reference sequence). The CDR3 has 15 amino acids. Between the trimmed V and J ends, which lost 2 bases and 0 bases, there was a span of 9 bases. The CDR3, as DNA: TGTGCCAGCAGCTTTTTCGGGGGCTCTGGAAACACCATATATTTT. Encoded protein: CASSFFGGSGNTIYF.

The chain is built from TRBV5-8 and TRBJ1-3; TRBD1 might be the D (6 bases). CDR3 size: 15 residues. V lost 0 bases to trimming and J lost 3 bases, with 10 bases between them. The germline V gene encodes CDR1 SGHTS and CDR2 YDEGEE. Here the CDR3 reads CASSLGTDVGNTIYF. DNA for the CDR3: TGTGCCAGCAGCTTGGGGACAGACGTTGGAAACACCATATATTTT. The entire variable domain, with the rest obtained from reference TRBV5-8 and TRBJ1-3, is as follows: EAGVTQSPTHLIKTRGQQATLRCSPISGHTSVYWYQQALGLGLQFLLWYDEGEERNRGNFPPRFSGRQFPNYSSELNVNALELEDSALYLCASSLGTDVGNTIYFGEGSWLTVV.

This clone was recorded a few times. The rearrangement uses TRBV28 and TRBJ1-2; no clear D gene. Germline V gives CDR1 MDHEN, CDR2 SYDVKM. The CDR3 consists of 11 residues. The V end lost 6 bases, the J end lost 2 bases, and 4 bases lay between the germline ends. CDR3 in amino acids: CASRRNYGYTF. The CDR3 bases are TGTGCCAGCAGGCGCAACTATGGCTACACCTTC.

This clone was recorded once. The V gene is TRBV23-1, the J gene TRBJ2-5, with 9 bases that match TRBD1. TRBV23-1 is an open reading frame whose function is uncertain. The V and J ends lost 5 bases and 1 base, in that order; junction bases with no gene match: 8. The CDR3 loop spans 16 amino acids. The CDR3 DNA sequence: TGCGCCAGCAGTGATACAGGGGGCCGGTTCCAAGAGACCCAGTACTTC. It codes for CASSDTGGRFQETQYF.

This chain connects TRBV19 to TRBJ2-5, with 8 bases fitting TRBD2. From germline, CDR1 is LNHDA and CDR2 SQIVND (reference sequence). V gave up 5 bases and J gave up 4 bases; unmatched junction bases: 9. This CDR3 comprises 15 residues. The CDR3 DNA reads as TGTGCCAGTAGTGATGGGACTAGGAGGGGAGAGACCCAGTACTTC. Protein: CASSDGTRRGETQYF.

The chain recombines TRBV29-1 with TRBJ2-3, with 7 bases identical to TRBD2. Trimming took 7 bases from V and 0 from J; bases not matched to a gene: 19. Germline assignment: CDR1 SQVTM and CDR2 ANQGSEA. This CDR3 region has 18 residues. The CDR3 DNA follows: TGCAGCGCCCGCCCAAGGGCGGGAGATGGGACTAGCACAGATACGCAGTATTTT. Translated: CSARPRAGDGTSTDTQYF.

V and J are TRBV6-6 and TRBJ2-3; TRBD2 is a possible D gene (6 bases). The CDR3 consists of 14 residues. Germline V gives CDR1 MNHNY, CDR2 SVGAGI (reference sequence). Trimming took off 6 bases at V and 6 bases at J, with 16 bases between the two ends. Here the CDR3 DNA reads TGTGCCAGCAGGGTTCTAGCGAGTGGGGATACGCAGTATTTT. It codes for CASRVLASGDTQYF.

The gene calls are TRBV5-5 and TRBJ2-5; weak D call: TRBD2 (5 bases). V shed 6 bases and J shed 1 base, with 13 bases lying between them. CDR1 is SGHKS and CDR2 is YYEKEE in the germline V gene (reference sequence). The CDR3 spans 14 residues. CDR3 bases: TGTGCCAGCACGGAGCGGATACTCCAAGAGACCCAGTACTTC. Translation: CASTERILQETQYF. Full variable domain (outside the CDR3, taken from reference TRBV5-5 and TRBJ2-5): DAGVTQSPTHLIKTRGQQVTLRCSPISGHKSVSWYQQVLGQGPQFIFQYYEKEERGRGNFPDRFSARQFPNYSSELNVNALLLGDSALYLCASTERILQETQYFGPGTRLLVL.

This chain links TRBV18 with TRBJ2-4, with D maybe TRBD1 (7 bases). From germline, CDR1 is KGHSH and CDR2 LQKENI. The CDR3 contains 15 residues. Trimming took 6 bases from V and 8 from J, leaving 20 bases between them. The CDR3 nucleotides read TGTGCCAGCTCGCAAACCGGAGGGGGCCCGGACATTCAGTACTTC. Translating it yields CASSQTGGGPDIQYF.

This clone was counted a single time. The chain couples TRBV2 to TRBJ2-3, with 10 bases lining up with TRBD2. V dropped 2 bases and J dropped 1; count of bases not matched to a gene: 0. Germline lookup yields CDR1 SNHLY and CDR2 FYNNEI. CDR3 size: 15 residues. The CDR3 DNA is TGTGCCAGCAGTGAAACTAGCGGGGGCACAGATACGCAGTATTTT. It specifies CASSETSGGTDTQYF.